These T cell receptor beta chains were read from a single sample in a study of cytomegalovirus exposure and HLA in healthy donors. TCRdb keeps only in-frame clones here, not all; method: immunoSEQ multiplex PCR. The table lists more than 150,000 clones, approximately 78% of them singletons. The sample was PBMCs. The receptors were gathered from a woman younger than 30 in good health and CMV-seronegative. Both conserved end residues are part of each CDR3. D genes are given only for firm matches. Expanded clones get a size class; other rows say once, few or many, or leave the size out.

J: TRBJ2-5
size: .
V: TRBV5-1
D: .
DNA: TGCGCCAGCAGCTTGGGGCGGGGTGGCCAAGAGACCCAGTACTTC
CDR3: CASSLGRGGQETQYF

J: TRBJ1-5
size: once
V: TRBV19
D: .
DNA: TGTGCTCTCGTGGCAGTCAATCAGCCCCAGCATTTT
CDR3: CALVAVNQPQHF

J: TRBJ1-4
size: .
V: TRBV15
D: .
DNA: TGTGCCACCAGCAAAGACTCAGGGAGGGCTAATGAAAAACTGTTTTTT
CDR3: CATSKDSGRANEKLFF

J: TRBJ2-4
size: .
V: TRBV19
D: TRBD2
DNA: TGTGCCAGTAGTATAAGTGGCGGGCGGGAGGGGGTCAAAAACATTCAGTACTTC
CDR3: CASSISGGREGVKNIQYF

J: TRBJ1-2
size: .
V: TRBV14
D: .
DNA: TGTGCCAGCAGCCAAGGCACAACGTGGGGCTACACCTTC
CDR3: CASSQGTTWGYTF

J: TRBJ1-3
size: .
V: TRBV19
D: .
DNA: TGTGCCAGTAGTAAGAGCACTGGAAACACCATATATTTT
CDR3: CASSKSTGNTIYF

J: TRBJ1-1
size: .
V: TRBV19
D: .
DNA: TGTGCCATCAACGCGGAGGGGGAAGCTTTCTTT
CDR3: CAINAEGEAFF

J: TRBJ1-6
size: .
V: TRBV6-5
D: .
DNA: TGTGCCAGCAGTTCTCCTAAGAAGGGGAATTCACCCCTCCACTTT
CDR3: CASSSPKKGNSPLHF

J: TRBJ2-1
size: once
V: TRBV12-5
D: .
DNA: TGTGCTAGTGGTCCCCCGGGACTCCCATCCAATGAGCAGTTCTTC
CDR3: CASGPPGLPSNEQFF

J: TRBJ2-1
size: .
V: TRBV5-6
D: TRBD1
DNA: TGTGCCAGCAGCTCGGACAGGGGTAGTTCCTACAATGAGCAGTTCTTC
CDR3: CASSSDRGSSYNEQFF

J: TRBJ1-4
size: .
V: TRBV27
D: .
DNA: TGTGCCAGCAGAGAAGGGGTCGGGACTAATGAAAAACTGTTTTTT
CDR3: CASREGVGTNEKLFF

J: TRBJ2-7
size: few
V: TRBV4-2
D: TRBD2
DNA: TGTGCCAGCAGCCAAGATTACGGGGGGGCCTCGTACGAGCAGTACTTC
CDR3: CASSQDYGGASYEQYF

J: TRBJ1-2
size: .
V: TRBV5-6
D: TRBD1
DNA: TGTGCCAGCAGCTTGGGTGTTGGGACAGAAGTCTATGGCTACACCTTC
CDR3: CASSLGVGTEVYGYTF

J: TRBJ1-1
size: .
V: TRBV5-4
D: .
DNA: TGTGCCAGCAGCTTCACAGGGACTGAAGCTTTCTTT
CDR3: CASSFTGTEAFF

J: TRBJ2-1
size: .
V: TRBV5-1
D: .
DNA: TGCGCCAGCAGCCCGGTGGACATCTACAATGAGCAGTTCTTC
CDR3: CASSPVDIYNEQFF

J: TRBJ2-7
size: .
V: TRBV6-6
D: TRBD1
DNA: TGTGCCAGCAGACAGGACAGGGGCGAGCAGTACTTC
CDR3: CASRQDRGEQYF

J: TRBJ2-7
size: .
V: TRBV15
D: TRBD1
DNA: TGTGCCACCAGAAGGGACAGGGGTACCTACGAGCAGTACTTC
CDR3: CATRRDRGTYEQYF

J: TRBJ1-1
size: .
V: TRBV7-8
D: .
DNA: TGTGCCAGCAGCTTAGACTTGAACACTGAAGCTTTCTTT
CDR3: CASSLDLNTEAFF

J: TRBJ1-1
size: .
V: TRBV19
D: .
DNA: TGTGCCAGTTTTCGGACAGAAAACACTGAAGCTTTCTTT
CDR3: CASFRTENTEAFF

J: TRBJ1-2
size: .
V: TRBV27
D: .
DNA: TGTGCCAGCAGGGACGGGGGGACGGGGGACTATGGCTACACCTTC
CDR3: CASRDGGTGDYGYTF

J: TRBJ1-5
size: .
V: TRBV7-4
D: .
DNA: TGTGCCAGCAGCTTTTCGGTAAGCAATCAGCCCCAGCATTTT
CDR3: CASSFSVSNQPQHF

J: TRBJ1-3
size: .
V: TRBV6-5
D: TRBD1
DNA: TGTGCCAGCAGTCAGGGGGGAGGAAACACCATATATTTT
CDR3: CASSQGGGNTIYF

J: TRBJ2-1
size: .
V: TRBV7-3
D: TRBD2
DNA: TGTGCCAGCAGCTTCGGGCGGGAGTACCCCTACAATGAGCAGTTCTTC
CDR3: CASSFGREYPYNEQFF

J: TRBJ2-1
size: .
V: TRBV27
D: TRBD2
DNA: TGTGCCAGCAAACTAGCGGGCTACAATGAGCAGTTCTTC
CDR3: CASKLAGYNEQFF

J: TRBJ2-7
size: .
V: TRBV10-2
D: TRBD2
DNA: TGCGCCAGCACCTTAGCGGGAGGGCCGAACGAGCAGTACTTC
CDR3: CASTLAGGPNEQYF

J: TRBJ1-2
size: .
V: TRBV7-8
D: TRBD1
DNA: TGTGCCAGCAGCTTATTACAGGGGGAGTGGGGCTACACCTTC
CDR3: CASSLLQGEWGYTF

J: TRBJ2-7
size: .
V: TRBV5-8
D: .
DNA: TGTGCCAGCAGCTTCGACAGGATCCTCTCCTACGAGCAGTACTTC
CDR3: CASSFDRILSYEQYF

J: TRBJ2-7
size: .
V: TRBV5-8
D: .
DNA: TGTGCCAGCAGCTTGCCAGGGCAAACGTACGAGCAGTACTTC
CDR3: CASSLPGQTYEQYF

J: TRBJ2-1
size: few
V: TRBV28
D: TRBD2
DNA: TGTGCCAGCAGTGGATGGGGACTAGCGGGAGAAGAGCAGTTCTTC
CDR3: CASSGWGLAGEEQFF

J: TRBJ1-1
size: .
V: TRBV7-2
D: TRBD1
DNA: TGTGCCAGCAGCCCCGACAGGGGTTTTCACACTGAAGCTTTCTTT
CDR3: CASSPDRGFHTEAFF

J: TRBJ2-2
size: .
V: TRBV7-9
D: TRBD1
DNA: TGTTCCAGCAGCTCACGGACAGGGGCACACACCGGGGAGCTGTTTTTT
CDR3: CSSSSRTGAHTGELFF

J: TRBJ1-3
size: .
V: TRBV9
D: .
DNA: TGTGCCAGCAGCGTAGATTCCCTAAAAAGCTCCGGAAACACCATATATTTT
CDR3: CASSVDSLKSSGNTIYF

J: TRBJ2-7
size: few
V: TRBV10-2
D: TRBD1
DNA: TGCGCCAGCAGCTCGGACAGGGGTCCCCCCTACGAGCAGTACTTC
CDR3: CASSSDRGPPYEQYF

J: TRBJ2-5
size: .
V: TRBV2
D: .
DNA: TGTGCGTCTTGTAGGGCGGGGGCAGGACAAGAGACCCAGTACTTC
CDR3: CASCRAGAGQETQYF

J: TRBJ1-3
size: .
V: TRBV7-2
D: .
DNA: TGTGCCAGCATCTCGCCTTGTTCCACAGGGCTTTGTTCCGGAAACACCATATATTTT
CDR3: CASISPCSTGLCSGNTIYF